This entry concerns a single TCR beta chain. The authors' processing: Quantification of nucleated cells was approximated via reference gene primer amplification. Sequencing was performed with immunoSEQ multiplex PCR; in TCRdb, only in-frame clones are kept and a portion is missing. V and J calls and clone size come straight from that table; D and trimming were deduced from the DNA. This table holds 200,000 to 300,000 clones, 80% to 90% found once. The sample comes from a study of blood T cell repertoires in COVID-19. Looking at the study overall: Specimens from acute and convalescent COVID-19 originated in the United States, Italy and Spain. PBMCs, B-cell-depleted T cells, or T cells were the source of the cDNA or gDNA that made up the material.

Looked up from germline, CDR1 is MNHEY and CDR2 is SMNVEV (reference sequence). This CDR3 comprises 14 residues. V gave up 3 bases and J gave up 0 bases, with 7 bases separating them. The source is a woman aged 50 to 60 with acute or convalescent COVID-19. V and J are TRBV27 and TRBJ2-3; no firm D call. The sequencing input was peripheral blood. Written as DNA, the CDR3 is TGTGCCAGCAGTTTGGCCCAGAGCACAGATACGCAGTATTTT. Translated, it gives CASSLAQSTDTQYF.